This T cell receptor (beta chain) was captured by sequencing in a study of blood T cell repertoires in COVID-19 (dated by TCRdb to 2020 to 2021). Context from the whole study: Samples from collaborators originated in the United States, Italy and Spain and spanned both the acute and convalescent phases of COVID-19. The prospective study material was composed of cDNA or gDNA derived from T cells, B-cell-depleted T cells, or PBMCs. Deeply sampled blood TCRbeta repertoires from subjects exposed to, actively infected with, or recovered from COVID-19 were included in the dataset. The repertoires were released in a freely available public database meant as a resource for research on the immune response to SARS-CoV-2. The samples were drawn from the first 160 participants of the ongoing ImmuneRACE study and from 1,254 subjects provided by 6 global collaborators. A de-identified subject ID, COVID-19 status, age in years and sex were almost always included in the sample metadata. HLA class I and class II types, where available, came from metadata supplied by the sample provider rather than from assay-based typing. Overall results and qualifications from the work: The amount of clinical and demographic metadata varied by source and participant and was provided uncurated.

For this clone: Its recognized antigen is unknown. The record has no base qualities; no much larger clone is one base away.

In the prospective study, participants were 18 to 89 years old, resided in fewer than 25 geographic areas of the United States, and were enrolled through a virtual design. To assign participants to cohorts, the prospective study relied on clinical history that participants themselves reported in a screening survey and a study questionnaire. Exposed participants had been in contact, within 2 weeks of entering the study, with a person who had a PCR-confirmed or clinician-diagnosed case of COVID-19. In the prospective study, whole blood, serum and a nasopharyngeal or oropharyngeal swab were collected from each participant by mobile phlebotomists. Prospective study participants could optionally give additional blood draws and questionnaires over an approximately 2-month period. Prospective study blood samples were shipped either frozen or at room temperature before DNA extraction. The immunoSEQ Assay, a bias-controlled multiplex PCR, was used to amplify TCRbeta CDR3 regions from genomic DNA. From the authors' description of their analysis: The number of nucleated cells in each sample was estimated by amplification of reference gene primers within the assay. Sequence reads were collapsed and filtered to measure the absolute abundance of every unique TCRbeta CDR3 rearrangement. For each sample, productive Simpson clonality was calculated as the square root of Simpson's diversity index across productive rearrangements. TCRdb took this table from immuneACCESS and kept in-frame rearrangements with V and J called. Such tables lack part of the clones; where checked against another copy, unresolved V genes explain under half of the gap, and the rest is unexplained. D and trimming come from the DNA, and the V and J calls and clone size come from that table. This sample comprises approximately 280,000 clones, roughly 80% of them detected only once. Over 4% of the sample belongs to the ten largest clones.

CDR1 and CDR2, looked up from the germline V gene, are SGHTA and FQGTGA. The CDR3 sequence holds 15 residues, the cysteine and phenylalanine included. The retained sequence is limited to the CDR3, 45 bases, with the frame set at the first base. Cut back by 0 bases and 3 bases, the V and J ends lie 11 bases apart. The sequencing input was PBMCs or T cells enriched from blood (not recorded which). The chain joins TRBV7-3 to TRBJ1-1; a confident D gene designation cannot be given. This sequence originates from a man in his forties who had been exposed to COVID-19. The nucleotide sequence is TGTGCCAGCAGCTTAACGGAGGGTGGGGACACTGAAGCTTTCTTT. It translates as CASSLTEGGDTEAFF.